The rows below give T cell receptor beta chains drawn from one sample of a study of blood T cell repertoires in COVID-19. Profiled with immunoSEQ multiplex PCR; TCRdb holds only in-frame clones, not every one. The repertoire holds about 150,000 clones, with approximately 86% as singletons. Sequencing input: peripheral blood. These receptors all come from a man aged 65 to 85 with acute or convalescent COVID-19. The CDR3 runs from the conserved cysteine through the conserved F or W. The D gene is left open where the match is weak. Clone size is given for some rows only: seen once, a few or many times, or a class if the clone is expanded.

j_call clone_size d_call v_call cdr3_nt cdr3_aa
TRBJ1-4 - - TRBV11-1 TGTGCCAGCAGCTTATCGACGGGAACTAATGAAAAACTGTTTTTT CASSLSTGTNEKLFF
TRBJ1-1 - - TRBV28 TGTGCCAGTCTTGCGGGCTGGACTGAAGCTTTCTTT CASLAGWTEAFF
TRBJ1-1 - TRBD1 TRBV3-1/TRBV3-2 TGTGCCAGCAGCCAATCTGCGACAGGGGCCACTGAAGCTTTCTTT CASSQSATGATEAFF
TRBJ2-1 once - TRBV5-1 TGCGCCAGCAGCTTGGGGGGCAGGGACAATGAGCAGTTCTTC CASSLGGRDNEQFF
TRBJ2-3 - TRBD2 TRBV11-2 TGTGCCAGCAGCTCCGATTGGACTAGCGCCACAGATACGCAGTATTTT CASSSDWTSATDTQYF
TRBJ2-1 - TRBD2 TRBV11-2 TGTGCCAGCAGCCCAAGGGCTAGCGGGAACAATGAGCAGTTCTTC CASSPRASGNNEQFF
TRBJ1-2 - TRBD1 TRBV18 TGTGCCAGCTCACCCGACAGGGCGTATGGCTACACCTTC CASSPDRAYGYTF
TRBJ2-1 - TRBD2 TRBV24-1 TGTGCCACCAGTGATCCCGGACTAGCGGGAGATAGACAGTTCTTC CATSDPGLAGDRQFF
TRBJ1-2 - - TRBV19 TGTGCCAGTAGCATCACAGGGCTCTACACCTTC CASSITGLYTF
TRBJ1-6 - TRBD1 TRBV5-1 TGCGCCAGCAGCCCACGGACAGGGGGTAATTCACCCCTCCACTTT CASSPRTGGNSPLHF
TRBJ2-1 - TRBD2 TRBV5-6 TGTGCCAGCAGCTTGGGGCAACTAGCGGGAGGCTACAATGAGCAGTTCTTC CASSLGQLAGGYNEQFF
TRBJ1-2 - - TRBV19 TGTGCCAGTAGTCCCCAGGGACGGGAGGGCTACACCTTC CASSPQGREGYTF
TRBJ2-5 - TRBD2 TRBV4-3 TGCGCCACCCCGAGTTTAGCGGTGATGGGAGGGGAGACCCAGTACTTC CATPSLAVMGGETQYF
TRBJ2-7 - TRBD2 TRBV6-5 TGTGCCAGCAGTTACTCGAAAGGGACTAGCGGTTACGAGCAGTACTTC CASSYSKGTSGYEQYF
TRBJ2-5 many TRBD2 TRBV14 TGTGCCAGCAGCCAAGATCCTAGCGGGAGGTTTGAGACCCAGTACTTC CASSQDPSGRFETQYF
TRBJ2-1 - TRBD2 TRBV18 TGTGCCAGCTCGCCGGGACTAGAGGGGTTTGATGAGCAGTTCTTC CASSPGLEGFDEQFF
TRBJ2-4 - TRBD2 TRBV27 TGTGCCAGCAGTTTGGGGGGGGGTTTCGGCAAAAACATTCAGTACTTC CASSLGGGFGKNIQYF
TRBJ1-6 - TRBD1 TRBV5-5 TGTGCCAGCAGCCTTGGGGACAGGGTCTCACCCCTCCACTTT CASSLGDRVSPLHF
TRBJ2-7 - TRBD1 TRBV29-1 TGCAGCGTTGAAATCAACAGGGGAAACTACGAGCAGTACTTC CSVEINRGNYEQYF
TRBJ2-7 - TRBD1 TRBV2 TGTGCCAGCAGCCACGGGACAGGGAACTACGAGCAGTACTTC CASSHGTGNYEQYF
TRBJ2-1 - - TRBV19 TGTGCCAGTACCCCCCCGGGGCGGGACTCCTACAATGAGCAGTTCTTC CASTPPGRDSYNEQFF
TRBJ2-2 - - TRBV2 TGTGCCAGCAGTGTAGGGGAAGCCACCGGGGAGCTGTTTTTT CASSVGEATGELFF
TRBJ2-3 - - TRBV5-4 TGTGCCAGCAGCCGTCCGGGACTTAGCACAGATACGCAGTATTTT CASSRPGLSTDTQYF
TRBJ2-7 once - TRBV5-1 TGCGCCAGCAGCTTGGGGACTCACTCCTACGAGCAGTACTTC CASSLGTHSYEQYF
TRBJ2-2 - - TRBV14 TGTGCCAGCAGCCAAGATTTGCAGGGGACCGGGGAGCTGTTTTTT CASSQDLQGTGELFF
TRBJ2-7 once - TRBV6-5 TGTGCCAGCAGTTATCCAGGCTCCTACGAGCAGTACTTC CASSYPGSYEQYF
TRBJ1-5 few - TRBV6-6 TGTGCCAGCAGTTACGGGCAGGACACTCAGCCCCAGCATTTT CASSYGQDTQPQHF
TRBJ1-1 once - TRBV28 TGTGCCAGCAGTTTAAACCCTCATTACAGTAACACTGAAGCTTTCTTT CASSLNPHYSNTEAFF
TRBJ2-1 - TRBD2 TRBV24-1 TGTGCCACTAGTGACCCTGGGGGCGGGAGGGCGGAGGGTGAGCAGTTCTTC CATSDPGGGRAEGEQFF
TRBJ2-7 - - TRBV28 TGTGCCAGCAGTGAGGGGGGGGGTTACGAGCAGTACTTC CASSEGGGYEQYF
TRBJ2-1 few TRBD1 TRBV3-1/TRBV3-2 TGTGCCAGCAGCCCGAAGGGGACAGGCCTGAATGAGCAGTTCTTC CASSPKGTGLNEQFF
TRBJ2-7 - TRBD1 TRBV28 TGTGCCAGCAGTCCAACAGGGGCCTCCTACGAGCAGTACTTC CASSPTGASYEQYF
TRBJ2-1 - TRBD2 TRBV9 TGTGCCAGCAGCGTAACTAGCGGGAGCTTCTACAATGAGCAGTTCTTC CASSVTSGSFYNEQFF
TRBJ2-7 - - TRBV6-6 TGTGCCAGCAGTCCACGACTGGGCTCCTACGAGCAGTACTTC CASSPRLGSYEQYF
TRBJ1-2 - TRBD1 TRBV2 TGTGCCAGCAGGGGGACAGTTCACTATGGCTACACCTTC CASRGTVHYGYTF
TRBJ1-2 - - TRBV5-1 TGCGCCAGCAGCTTGGGGCAGGGTTTCTATGGCTACACCTTC CASSLGQGFYGYTF
TRBJ2-7 - - TRBV4-1 TGCGCCAGCAGCCCCCACCGGACAGCTTCCATCGAGCAGTACTTC CASSPHRTASIEQYF
TRBJ2-1 - - TRBV6-5 TGTGCCAGCGGGCTAGCTGGTGAGCAGTTCTTC CASGLAGEQFF
TRBJ1-4 - - TRBV9 TGTGCCAGCAGCGTAGGCAGGGTAGACGAAAAACTGTTTTTT CASSVGRVDEKLFF
TRBJ1-4 - - TRBV28 TGTGCCAGCAGTTCCGGGGGAGACAGCCGAAATGAAAAACTGTTTTTT CASSSGGDSRNEKLFF
TRBJ2-1 - TRBD2 TRBV5-1 TGCGCCAGCAGATCAGGGACTAGCGGAAGCTACAATGAGCAGTTCTTC CASRSGTSGSYNEQFF
TRBJ2-1 - TRBD2 TRBV19 TGTGCCAGTAACCCGGGACTAGCGGGAGACGGTGAGCAGTTCTTC CASNPGLAGDGEQFF
TRBJ2-7 - TRBD2 TRBV6-2/TRBV6-3 TGTGCCAGCAGTCGCCCGGGACTAGCGGGAGGGCCTGGTTCCTACGAGCAGTACTTC CASSRPGLAGGPGSYEQYF
TRBJ2-7 - - TRBV9 TGTGCCAGCAGCGTAGGGGCAGGGCCCTACGAGCAGTACTTC CASSVGAGPYEQYF
TRBJ1-5 - TRBD1 TRBV20-1 TGCAGTGCTAGTAGGGACAGGGTCAATCAGCCCCAGCATTTT CSASRDRVNQPQHF
TRBJ1-1 few - TRBV14 TGTGCCAGCAGCCAAGATCCGCGGGGGGTCTCTGAAGCTTTCTTT CASSQDPRGVSEAFF
TRBJ2-2 - TRBD1 TRBV6-4 TGTGCCAGCAGTAGCGAGGGGACAGGCCAGAACACCGGGGAGCTGTTTTTT CASSSEGTGQNTGELFF
TRBJ2-7 - - TRBV6-2/TRBV6-3 TGTGCCAGCAGTTATGCGAAAAGCTCCTACGAGCAGTACTTC CASSYAKSSYEQYF
TRBJ1-2 - - TRBV29-1 TGCAGCATCGAACAGGGTACGGGGTATGGCTACACCTTC CSIEQGTGYGYTF
TRBJ2-7 - TRBD1 TRBV14 TGTGCCAGCAGGGACAGGGGGCCCGAGCAGTACTTC CASRDRGPEQYF
TRBJ1-4 - TRBD1 TRBV4-3 TGCGCCAGCAGCCAAGAGGACAGGGAAGGCGAAAAACTGTTTTTT CASSQEDREGEKLFF
TRBJ2-7 - - TRBV7-2 TGTGCCAGCAGCTTAACAGGTCGCCTTACATACGAGCAGTACTTC CASSLTGRLTYEQYF
TRBJ2-7 - TRBD2 TRBV28 TGTGCCAGCAGTTTAGGGGGGGGCTCCTACGAGCAGTACTTC CASSLGGGSYEQYF